This T cell receptor beta chain was obtained from a study of post-analysis software for immune sequencing data (dated by TCRdb to 2013 to 2016). Describing the broader study: The recorded disease courses included relapsing-remitting, secondary progressive and progressive-relapsing multiple sclerosis, and some patients had no subtype annotation. A subset of samples was prepared in parallel using single-end sample barcoding, then pooled and co-amplified after Illumina adapter ligation. Patient repertoires were compared against ten to eleven previously published healthy control repertoires from donors aged about 6 to 26 years. General study outcomes and caveats: Significantly lower normalized Chao1 diversity was found in multiple sclerosis patients than in controls, suggesting substantial peripheral T-cell clonal expansion. Roughly 5 TRBV segments, including TRBV5-6, TRBV5-1 and TRBV20-1, were significantly more frequent in patients than controls. The control group was slightly older than the multiple sclerosis patient group. Direct clustering with F measure showed strong co-clustering of samples prepared in the same batch, prompting a batch-effect correction.

There are 15 amino acids in the CDR3, from cysteine to phenylalanine inclusive. The DNA shown is the 45-base CDR3, in frame from base 1. Libraries were constructed by PCR. Sequencer: Illumina HiSeq 2500. Unique molecular identifiers were incorporated into TCR beta cDNA libraries to reduce PCR and sequencing biases. Roughly 0.5 million cDNA molecules were obtained per 1 to 10 million input T cells, so each molecule approximated one T cell. Patient libraries were prepared and sequenced with the same protocol used for the earlier healthy control dataset. Within a given batch, samples were prepared together, multiplexed and sequenced on the same HiSeq lane. Processing in the source paper ran as follows. Raw barcoded reads were processed with MIGEC, discarding single-read molecular identifier groups before consensus assembly and CDR3 extraction. VDJtools was used for post-analysis of the clonotype tables, with diversity normalized by down-sampling every dataset to the smallest sample size. In repertoire overlap clustering, CDR3 amino acid sequences, but not nucleotide sequences, were matched to correct batch-related cross-sample contamination. TCRdb reprocessing: public reads trimmed at Q25 with fastp, clones called with MiXCR, in-frame beta chains kept. Every distinct CDR3 protein forms one entry, paired with its most common genes and DNA. The V and J calls, along with clone size, are taken from TCRdb and not from the paper's own processing. The sample table lists roughly 800,000 distinct CDR3 sequences, roughly 29% of them with a count of one. Together, the top ten hold around 0.55% of the sample.

A word on this clonotype: Its specific antigen is unknown. No base quality information exists; no much larger clone differs at one position.

TCR beta repertoires were profiled from peripheral blood of approximately 13 young patients with multiple sclerosis to demonstrate the VDJtools post-analysis software. The multiple sclerosis patients were children and adolescents between about 6 and 15 years of age. The sequence links TRBV21-1 to TRBJ2-5; TRBD1 is the table's D call and was not checked against the DNA. TRBV21-1 corresponds to a pseudogene. The sequence was obtained from a girl aged 10 to 17 with multiple sclerosis. Sequences were obtained from blood. The nucleotide sequence is given as TGTGCCAGCAGCAGCCGAACAGGGGGCTTAGAGACCCAGTACTTC. It is translated as CASSSRTGGLETQYF.